The clone carrying this T cell receptor beta chain is labeled hyperexpanded. As yet, its antigen is unknown. The data were obtained in a study of vaccination and CD4 T cells after COVID-19. Study overall: Participants got two doses of BNT162b2 or mRNA-1273 vaccine. Overlapping peptides covering the spike proteins of SARS-CoV-2, HCoV-NL63, HCoV-OC43 and HCoV-229E were added to stimulate cells.

The CDR3 loop spans 12 amino acids. Per the germline V gene, CDR1 is SGHTA and CDR2 is FQGNSA. V was pared by 5 bases and J by 5 bases, with 8 bases between. Treatment given: roughly 10-day PBMC culture with coronavirus spike peptide pools or control peptides (ViraFEST assay). Study-level results: The cohort comprised relatively few convalescent patients, and no early post-infection timepoints were analyzed.

The assay that was used to sequence DNA from cultured CD4+ T cells was the Oncomine TCR Beta short-read assay. In this case, cultured CD4+ T cells provided the extracted genomic DNA. Each CDR3 protein is one row after TCRdb ran MiXCR on the PCR reads. The data contain some 14,000 distinct CDR3 sequences, roughly 70% of them singletons. The V gene is TRBV7-2, the J gene TRBJ2-3; D call uncertain. The sequenced sample was CD4+ T cells from blood, cultured in vitro. This clonotype was obtained from a human donor who had recovered from COVID-19. The CDR3 bases are TGTGCCAGCAGCACCTACCTAGATACGCAGTATTTT. Translated, it gives CASSTYLDTQYF.